This T cell receptor beta chain is drawn from a study of control samples from healthy donors and cancer patients (TCRdb year 2020). CDR1 and CDR2 were assigned from the germline V gene as LGHNA and YNFKEQ. V loses 4 bases, J loses 0 bases, and the germline ends lie 10 bases apart. The CDR3 holds 15 amino acids from the cysteine to the phenylalanine. The sequence is cut down to CDR3 DNA, 45 bases in frame from base 1. The library was obtained by the immunoSEQ multiplex PCR assay. What TCRdb holds here is the immuneACCESS table cut down to in-frame rearrangements. Part of the clones is not present; checked against another copy, under half of the missing clones reflect an unresolved V gene, and the others are unexplained. The sample includes about 75,000 clones, with approximately 88% observed a single time. Roughly 15% of the sample belongs to the ten largest clones. With respect to this clone: This clone's antigen is unknown. Per-base qualities were not stored, and no clone one base away is much larger.

The chain links TRBV4-2 with TRBJ1-3; the D gene is not confidently resolved. Sequenced sample: blood. The source is a man aged 45-65 years in good health. This receptor has the CDR3 CASSRLDNSGNTIYF. The DNA is as follows: TGTGCCAGCAGCCGATTAGACAACTCTGGAAACACCATATATTTT.